This entry describes one TCR beta chain. The CDR3 is made up of 13 amino acids. V was shortened by 5 bases and J by 7 bases, with 11 bases between the two germline ends. The germline V gene has CDR1 LNHDA and CDR2 SQIVND (reference sequence). The sample comes from a study of shared clonotypes between healthy human individuals. TCRdb's copy holds only in-frame clones and misses some; the assay was immunoSEQ multiplex PCR. The table records 1,100,000 or so clones, more than 75% of them present only once. The gene calls are TRBV19 and TRBJ2-2; D is unresolved. This TCR was recovered from a man aged 18 to 30 in good health. Some clones in this sample may be carry-over from other donors' samples. The sample was memory CD4+ T cells from PBMCs. Specified subset: CD45RA-negative fraction. The CDR3 nucleotides are TGTGCCAGTAGTCCCCTTTGGCACGGGGAGCTGTTTTTT. Translation: CASSPLWHGELFF.